Following are 16 T cell receptor beta chains from one sample sequenced in a study of cytomegalovirus exposure and HLA in healthy donors. Using immunoSEQ multiplex PCR, the repertoire was profiled, and TCRdb retains in-frame clones only, with some absent. The sample carries more than 95,000 clones, roughly nine tenths recorded once. The material sequenced was PBMCs. The source is a woman aged 18-29 years in good health and CMV-seronegative.

This chain connects TRBV18 to TRBJ2-1; no definite D call. The germline gives CDR1 KGHSH, CDR2 LQKENI. Trimming cost V 5 bases and J 6 bases, with 23 bases left between them. The length of the CDR3 is 17 residues. In DNA form, the CDR3 reads TGTGCCAGCTCAGCCCGGCCGACTCTGACCTTAGGCAATGAGCAGTTCTTC. Translation gives CASSARPTLTLGNEQFF. Combining the CDR3 with reference TRBV18 and TRBJ2-1 gives the whole variable domain NAGVMQNPRHLVRRRGQEARLRCSPMKGHSHVYWYRQLPEEGLKFMVYLQKENIIDESGMPKERFSAEFPKEGPSILRIQQVVRGDSAAYFCASSARPTLTLGNEQFFGPGTRLTVL.

The chain combines TRBV7-8 with TRBJ1-5; a weak D match, TRBD1 (5 bases). The CDR3 extends over 14 amino acids. V gave up 8 bases and J gave up 4 bases, with 15 bases separating them. CDR1 and CDR2 from the germline V gene are SGHVS and FQNEAQ. This CDR3 is CASANRGGNQPQHF. CDR3 DNA sequence: TGTGCCAGCGCAAACCGGGGGGGGAATCAGCCCCAGCATTTT.

The rearrangement joins TRBV19 to TRBJ2-7; 7 nucleotides align to TRBD1. The CDR3 loop spans 11 amino acids. CDR1 and CDR2 (germline): LNHDA, SQIVND (reference sequence). V shed 5 bases and J 5 bases; nucleotides not matched to a gene: 0. The CDR3 protein is CASSDRDEQYF. DNA of the CDR3: TGTGCCAGTAGTGACAGGGACGAGCAGTACTTC.

The chain links TRBV28 to TRBJ1-5; D not resolved. CDR1 is MDHEN and CDR2 is SYDVKM in the germline V gene. With 5 bases removed from V and 2 bases from J, the gap between germline ends came to 10 bases. The CDR3 sequence is 14 residues long. The CDR3: CASSEPAGNQPQHF. CDR3 nucleotide sequence: TGTGCCAGCAGTGAGCCTGCCGGCAATCAGCCCCAGCATTTT.

This clone was recorded once. The DNA of the CDR3 is TGTGCCAGCACTAGATTAACTAGCACAGATACGCAGTATTTT. The encoded protein is CASTRLTSTDTQYF. This sequence joins TRBV27 and TRBJ2-3; D gene ambiguous. V gave up 7 bases and J gave up 0 bases, with 11 bases separating them. Germline CDR1 and CDR2: MNHEY and SMNVEV (reference sequence). CDR3 length: 14 residues.

The V call is TRBV5-1, the J call TRBJ2-1; 7 bases line up with TRBD2. Germline V gene data show CDR1 as SGHRS and CDR2 as YFSETQ. V was clipped by 0 bases and J by 2 bases; unmatched bases: 14. This CDR3 has 19 amino acids. The CDR3: CASSLEASGTTFTYNEQFF. As DNA, the CDR3 is TGCGCCAGCAGCTTGGAGGCTAGCGGAACTACCTTTACCTACAATGAGCAGTTCTTC.

CDR3 region: CASSFSGRAYEQYF. CDR3 sequence (DNA): TGTGCCAGCAGCTTTAGCGGTCGGGCCTACGAGCAGTACTTC. The chain employs TRBV7-2 and TRBJ2-7; possible D gene TRBD2, 6 bases. V lost 3 bases, J lost 2 bases, and 11 bases lay in between. This CDR3 spans 14 amino acids. Germline V gives CDR1 SGHTA, CDR2 FQGNSA.

This rearrangement joins TRBV28 to TRBJ2-3; the match to TRBD2 covers 8 bases. V shed 6 bases and J 5 bases; nucleotides not matched to a gene: 10. The CDR3 contains 15 residues. Germline CDR1 MDHEN, CDR2 SYDVKM. CDR3 coding DNA: TGTGCCAGCAGCCCTACACTAGCGGAGAAAGATACGCAGTATTTT. Encoded protein: CASSPTLAEKDTQYF.

The V gene is TRBV23-1, the J gene TRBJ1-1; no definite D call. TRBV23-1 is recorded as an ORF, its role being uncertain. The CDR3 consists of 15 residues. The germline V and J ends were trimmed by 7 bases and 3 bases, with 18 bases remaining between them. The CDR3 DNA reads TGCGCCAGCACCCAATCCGTAGGGAGGGACACTGAAGCTTTCTTT. This codes for CASTQSVGRDTEAFF.

V is TRBV9 and J is TRBJ2-1, with 12 positions matching TRBD2. CDR1 is SGDLS and CDR2 is YYNGEE in the germline V gene. The CDR3 runs to 15 residues. Losses at the gene ends were 3 bases for V and 9 bases for J; bases not matched to a gene: 7. As DNA, the CDR3 is TGTGCCAGCAGCGAACTAGCGGGAGGAGGTATTGAGCAGTTCTTC. It translates to CASSELAGGGIEQFF.

J is TRBJ2-7 and V is TRBV6-1; TRBD1 agrees at 9 bases. The V gene's germline CDR1 is MNHNS and CDR2 SASEGT. The J segment lost 7 bases and the V segment lost 4 bases, leaving 14 bases of the junction unmatched. CDR3 size: 16 residues. CDR3 bases: TGTGCCAGCAGTGCCGACGCCGGGACAGGGCATAGGGAGCAGTACGTC. The encoded protein is CASSADAGTGHREQYV.

This chain connects TRBV4-1 to TRBJ2-1; the D gene is possibly TRBD1 (6 bases). The germline V gene has CDR1 MGHRA and CDR2 YSYEKL. The CDR3 consists of 13 residues. Trimming took off 0 bases at V and 9 bases at J, with 9 bases between the two ends. The CDR3 sequence: CASSQELGAEQFF. DNA of the CDR3: TGCGCCAGCAGCCAAGAATTGGGGGCTGAGCAGTTCTTC.

The chain combines TRBV6-1 with TRBJ2-1, with TRBD2 matching over 7 bases. The V segment lost 8 bases and the J segment 7 bases; nucleotides outside the gene matches: 8. CDR1 and CDR2 from the germline V gene are MNHNS and SASEGT. This CDR3 has 13 amino acids. For the CDR3, the DNA is TGTGCCAGCGACCGGGCGGGGGAGAATGAGCAGTTCTTC. It yields the protein CASDRAGENEQFF.

The genes are TRBV10-3 and TRBJ2-7, with 10 bases aligning to TRBD1. CDR1 ENHRY and CDR2 SYGVKD come from the germline V gene. V gave up 7 bases and J gave up 3 bases; unmatched junction bases: 6. This CDR3 is 14 amino acids long. CDR3 DNA sequence: TGTGCCATCACAACGGGACAGGGGTACTACGAGCAGTACGTC. It yields the protein CAITTGQGYYEQYV.

The J gene is TRBJ1-1, the V gene TRBV14, with D uncertain. The CDR3 covers 14 residues. V was cut by 4 bases and J by 3 bases, with 12 bases left in between. Per germline, CDR1 SGHDN and CDR2 FVKESK. DNA of the CDR3: TGTGCCAGCAGCCCTACCTTCTACTACACTGAAGCTTTCTTT. Residues: CASSPTFYYTEAFF.

This clone was detected only once. The chain couples TRBV30 to TRBJ2-3; 10 nucleotides agree with TRBD2. V dropped 0 bases and J dropped 8; count of bases not matched to a gene: 8. The CDR3 spans 15 residues. The V gene's germline CDR1 is GTSNPN and CDR2 SVGIG (reference sequence). The CDR3 loop reads CAWSVLAGPFGTQYF. CDR3 coding DNA: TGTGCCTGGAGTGTACTAGCGGGACCCTTTGGTACGCAGTATTTT. Full variable domain (remainder filled in from reference TRBV30 and TRBJ2-3): SQTIHQWPATLVQPVGSPLSLECTVEGTSNPNLYWYRQAAGRGLQLLFYSVGIGQISSEVPQNLSASRPQDRQFILSSKKLLLSDSGFYLCAWSVLAGPFGTQYFGPGTRLTVL.